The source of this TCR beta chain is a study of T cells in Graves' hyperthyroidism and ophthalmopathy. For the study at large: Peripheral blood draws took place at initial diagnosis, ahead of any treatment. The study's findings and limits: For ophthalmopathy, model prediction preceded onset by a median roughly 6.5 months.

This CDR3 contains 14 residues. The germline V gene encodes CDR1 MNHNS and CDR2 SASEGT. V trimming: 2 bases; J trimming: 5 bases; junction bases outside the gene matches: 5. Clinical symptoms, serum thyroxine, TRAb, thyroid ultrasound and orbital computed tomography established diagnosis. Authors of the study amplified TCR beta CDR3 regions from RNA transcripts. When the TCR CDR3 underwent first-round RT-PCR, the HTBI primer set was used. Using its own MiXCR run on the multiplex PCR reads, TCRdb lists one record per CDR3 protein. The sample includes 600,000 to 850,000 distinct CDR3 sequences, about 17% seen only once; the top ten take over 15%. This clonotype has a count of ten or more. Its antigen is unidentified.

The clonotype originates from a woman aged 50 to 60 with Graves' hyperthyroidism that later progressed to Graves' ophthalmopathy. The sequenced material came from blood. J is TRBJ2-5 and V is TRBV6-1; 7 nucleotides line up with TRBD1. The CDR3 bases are TGTGCCAGCAGTGAAAGGGGGCAGAGTGAGACCCAGTACTTC. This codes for CASSERGQSETQYF.